The rows below give T cell receptor beta chains drawn from one sample of a study of T cells in Graves' hyperthyroidism and ophthalmopathy. Via MiXCR, TCRdb re-called the multiplex PCR reads, giving one row per CDR3 protein. Found here are about 840,000 distinct CDR3 sequences, more than 30% of them singletons; the top ten hold around 10%. The source material was blood. The receptors were gathered from a man between 18 and 35 years old with Graves' hyperthyroidism. Each CDR3 is given with its conserved first and last residue. A D gene is named only where the DNA matches it firmly. The size entry is marked missing in some rows and otherwise reads once, few, many or a size class.

TRBV7-2	13	few	-	TRBJ2-7	TGTGCCAGCAGCTTTGGACAATGGACCGAGCAGTACTTC	CASSFGQWTEQYF
TRBV7-8	13	many	-	TRBJ1-1	TGTGCCAGCAGATTTAGGGCGAACACTGAAGCTTTCTTT	CASRFRANTEAFF
TRBV2	14	many	-	TRBJ2-7	TGTGCCAGCAGTGAAGAGGCGTGGGGGGCCGAGCAGTACTTC	CASSEEAWGAEQYF
TRBV20-1	13	few	-	TRBJ2-5	TGCAGTGCCCCGAATCAGCGCCTAGAGACCCAGTACTTC	CSAPNQRLETQYF
TRBV9	14	many	-	TRBJ2-7	TGTGCCAGCAGCGTAGACGGCAGGGCCTACGAGCAGTACTTC	CASSVDGRAYEQYF
TRBV29-1	14	once	TRBD1	TRBJ2-7	TGCAGCGTTGCTCAGGGGGCGCATCTCAACGAGCAGTACTTC	CSVAQGAHLNEQYF
TRBV29-1	15	few	TRBD1	TRBJ2-7	TGCAGCGTTGAAGAGGAGGGACAGGGGGCCTACGAGCAGTACTTC	CSVEEEGQGAYEQYF
TRBV7-2	14	many	-	TRBJ1-1	TGTGCCAGCAGCTTGGACAGCGTGATTACTGAAGCTTTCTTT	CASSLDSVITEAFF
TRBV29-1	14	few	-	TRBJ2-3	TGCAGCGTTGAACGGAGGCTTAGCACAGATACGCAGTATTTT	CSVERRLSTDTQYF
TRBV29-1	12	few	TRBD1	TRBJ1-2	TGCAGCGTCGGCGGGACAGGGTATGGCTACACCTTC	CSVGGTGYGYTF
TRBV29-1	13	-	TRBD1	TRBJ1-1	TGCAGCCTACTGGACAGGGGAGGTACTGAAGCTTTCTTT	CSLLDRGGTEAFF
TRBV5-1	18	-	TRBD1	TRBJ2-6	TGCGCCAGCAGCTTGTTCGCAGGGGGCCTCTCTGGGGCCAACGTCCTGACTTTC	CASSLFAGGLSGANVLTF
TRBV11-2	14	few	-	TRBJ2-7	TGTGCCAGCAGGGAGGTGGCAGAATTCTACGAGCAGTACTTC	CASREVAEFYEQYF
TRBV19	14	-	-	TRBJ1-2	TGTGCCAGTAGCCCACAGGGTATACACTATGGCTACACCTTC	CASSPQGIHYGYTF
TRBV5-1	13	few	TRBD1	TRBJ2-7	TGCGCCAGCAGCATACCGCAGGGGGACGAGCAGTACTTC	CASSIPQGDEQYF
TRBV9	13	many	-	TRBJ2-5	TGTGCCAGCAGCGTAGCTACGGCGGAGACCCAGTACTTC	CASSVATAETQYF
TRBV6-5	13	-	-	TRBJ1-2	TGTGCCAGCAGCCCGGACACGGTCGGAGGCTACACCTTC	CASSPDTVGGYTF
TRBV15	16	many	-	TRBJ1-1	TGTGCCACCAGCAGAGAGGGGACGGGGTCAGACACTGAAGCTTTCTTT	CATSREGTGSDTEAFF
TRBV7-9	13	-	-	TRBJ2-7	TGTGCCAGCAGCCCCAAGAAAACGGGGGCTAAATACTTC	CASSPKKTGAKYF
TRBV10-3	15	many	-	TRBJ2-7	TGTGCCATCAGTGCCGGACACTTTAATTCCTACGAGCAGTACTTC	CAISAGHFNSYEQYF
TRBV7-9	15	few	-	TRBJ1-5	TGTGCCAGCAGCTCAGACAGAGACGCAGGACAGCCCCAGCATTTT	CASSSDRDAGQPQHF
TRBV2	13	-	-	TRBJ2-6	TGTGCCAGCAGTGGGGGGGGACAGGAGCTCCTGACTTTC	CASSGGGQELLTF
TRBV7-3	13	many	-	TRBJ1-2	TGTGCCAGCAGCAACGACATTGCTGATGGCTACACCTTC	CASSNDIADGYTF
TRBV27	15	-	-	TRBJ2-7	TGTGCCAGCAGTCCCTGGACAGGGAGGGAAGGCGAGCAGTACTTC	CASSPWTGREGEQYF
TRBV29-1	13	-	-	TRBJ1-2	TGCAGCGCCGAAAACCGGGCTGATTATGGCTACACCTTC	CSAENRADYGYTF
TRBV10-3	15	many	-	TRBJ1-3	TGTGCCATCAGTGGGACACCGATCTCTGGAAACACCATATATTTT	CAISGTPISGNTIYF
TRBV12-3/TRBV12-4	13	many	-	TRBJ1-2	TGTGCCAGCAGTTTAAGGACAGCGGATGGCTACACCTTC	CASSLRTADGYTF
TRBV7-9	15	-	-	TRBJ2-2	TGTGCCAGCAGCTTAGTGGCAGGGGCCACCGGGGAGCTGCTTTTT	CASSLVAGATGELLF
TRBV7-9	13	-	TRBD1	TRBJ1-2	TGTGCCAGCAGCCTACAGGGGTACGAGGGCTACACCTTC	CASSLQGYEGYTF
TRBV5-1	13	many	TRBD1	TRBJ1-2	TGCGCCAGCAGTAGGGACAGCGACTATGGCTACACCTTC	CASSRDSDYGYTF
TRBV2	15	many	TRBD2	TRBJ2-5	TGTGCCAGCAGCTCCTCTAATCTAGCGGGGGAGACCCAGTACTTC	CASSSSNLAGETQYF
TRBV12-3/TRBV12-4	14	few	-	TRBJ1-5	TGTGCCAGCAGTTTACAGGGGATCGGGCAGCCCCAGCATTTT	CASSLQGIGQPQHF
TRBV19	16	many	TRBD1	TRBJ1-1	TGTGCCACCTCGACAGGGGAAGGTTTTACAGCCACTGAAGCTTTCTTT	CATSTGEGFTATEAFF
TRBV7-9	15	-	TRBD2	TRBJ2-7	TGTGCCAGCAGCGGGGGGGAAGTGGTAGGGGACGAGCAGTACTTC	CASSGGEVVGDEQYF
TRBV4-2	13	-	-	TRBJ2-2	TGTGCCAGCAGCCAAGTAGGGTCCGGGGAGCTGTTTTTT	CASSQVGSGELFF
TRBV29-1	17	few	TRBD1	TRBJ1-4	TGCAGCCCCGACGCCGGGACAGGGGGCCGAGGGGATGAAAAACTGTTTTTT	CSPDAGTGGRGDEKLFF
TRBV4-1	15	-	-	TRBJ2-3	TGCGCCAGCAGCCTCCAGGAACAGGGCACAGATACGCAGTATTTT	CASSLQEQGTDTQYF
TRBV19	14	-	TRBD1	TRBJ2-7	TGTGCCAGTAGTTGGACAGGGGGCACATCGGAGCAGTACTTC	CASSWTGGTSEQYF
TRBV19	14	few	-	TRBJ1-5	TGTGCCAGTAGTATGTACAGAGTCAATCAGCCCCAGCATTTT	CASSMYRVNQPQHF
TRBV6-4	15	-	-	TRBJ1-3	TGTGCCAGCAGTGACCCGCCCGGGGGGGGAAACACCATATATTTT	CASSDPPGGGNTIYF
TRBV5-4	14	-	-	TRBJ1-2	TGTGCCAGCAGCTTAGGTCTCGGATGGTATGGCTACACCTTC	CASSLGLGWYGYTF
TRBV6-6	14	-	-	TRBJ1-5	TGTGCCAGCAGTTACCCTACAGGTGATCAGCCCCAGCATTTT	CASSYPTGDQPQHF